The subject of this entry is one T cell receptor (beta chain). Its antigen remains undetermined. No base quality information exists; no much larger clone differs at one position. TCRbeta CDR3 regions were amplified from genomic DNA by means of the immunoSEQ Assay, a bias-controlled multiplex PCR. The original pipeline was this. Within the assay, amplification of reference gene primers was used to estimate how many nucleated cells each sample contained. To quantify the absolute abundance of each unique TCRbeta CDR3 rearrangement, sequence reads were collapsed and filtered. For each sample, productive Simpson clonality was calculated by taking the square root of Simpson's diversity index across productive rearrangements. Sourced from immuneACCESS, this table was stored by TCRdb with only in-frame sequences that have V and J called. A share of the clones is absent; for the studies checked, an unresolved V gene accounts for under half, and the remainder has no known explanation. That table is the source of V, J and clone size, and D and trimming were worked out from the DNA. For this sample the table gives 260,000 or so clones, of which roughly 89% were detected only once. The ten largest clones represent around 2.6% of the sample.

These data come from a study of blood T cell repertoires in COVID-19 (dated by TCRdb to 2018 to 2021). Regarding the study in general: Samples covering the acute and convalescent phases of COVID-19 were provided by collaborators in the United States, Italy and Spain. The material from the prospective study consisted of cDNA or gDNA derived from T cells, B-cell-depleted T cells, or PBMCs. Subjects who had been exposed to COVID-19, were actively infected with it, or had recovered from it provided the deeply sampled blood TCRbeta repertoires that made up the dataset. The repertoires were released in a freely available public database intended as a resource for research on the immune response to SARS-CoV-2. The samples were drawn from the first 160 participants of the ongoing ImmuneRACE study and from more than 1,000 subjects provided by 6 global collaborators. Sample metadata almost always included a de-identified subject ID, COVID-19 status, age in years and sex. Where available, HLA class I and class II types were taken from metadata supplied by the sample provider and were not determined by assay-based typing. What the research found in general, with its limitations: The amount of clinical and demographic metadata varied by source and participant and was provided uncurated.

The junction shows trimming of 5 bases on V and 6 bases on J, plus 8 bases between the germline ends. Taken from cysteine to phenylalanine, the CDR3 has 12 residues. Of the read, only the CDR3 DNA is kept; its 36 bases are in frame from base 1. CDR1 and CDR2, looked up from the germline V gene (reference sequence), are SEHNR and FQNEAQ. Enrolling through a virtual design, the prospective study's participants ranged in age from roughly 18 to 95 years and lived across roughly 23 United States geographic areas. In the prospective study, cohorts were assigned on the basis of participant-reported clinical history obtained from a screening survey and a study questionnaire. Each participant in the prospective study had whole blood, serum and a nasopharyngeal or oropharyngeal swab collected by mobile phlebotomists. Participants in the prospective study had the option to provide additional blood draws and questionnaires over a 2-month period. Before DNA extraction, prospective study blood samples were shipped either frozen or at room temperature.

The source of this sequence is a woman aged 25-40 years with acute COVID-19. What was sequenced was PBMCs or T cells enriched from blood (not recorded which). The chain is assembled from TRBV7-9 and TRBJ1-5; the D gene remains uncertain. The CDR3 here reads CASSLPGQPQHF. The DNA sequence is as follows: TGTGCCAGCAGCCTTCCAGGTCAGCCCCAGCATTTT.